The T cell receptor beta chain under discussion was sequenced for a study of CD8 T cells in ankylosing spondylitis. The trim removed 7 bases at V and 6 bases at J, leaving 9 bases unmatched. The CDR3 totals 13 residues. The V gene's germline CDR1 is GTSNPN and CDR2 SVGIG (reference sequence). Note on this clonotype: Its antigen is undetermined.

Study-level points and caveats: Ankylosing spondylitis blood seemed to carry a telltale TCR beta motif made of several highly homologous variants. Certain motif variants had earlier been reported in reactive arthritis synovial fluid and blood.

TCRdb reprocessed the 5' RACE reads via MiXCR and lists one record per CDR3 protein. The sample includes about 130,000 distinct CDR3 sequences, around 7% seen only once; the top ten take 9% to 15%. The chain uses TRBV30 and TRBJ1-1; 9 bases align to TRBD1. Source material: blood, either unsorted or a sorted T cell fraction (not recorded which). The sequence was obtained from a male donor with ankylosing spondylitis or in good health (not recorded which). In DNA form, the CDR3 reads TGTGCCTTTGACAGGGGGAAGTTGGCTGAAGCTTTCTTT. Encoded protein: CAFDRGKLAEAFF.